What follows are 5 T cell receptor beta chains derived from one specimen sequenced in a study of PD-1 blockade in classical Hodgkin lymphoma. Patients all relapsed after autologous stem cell transplantation, and there was variation in brentuximab vedotin exposure. Clones were read by immunoSEQ multiplex PCR, and TCRdb kept only the in-frame ones, dropping some. The table records around 13,000 clones, under 80% of them present only once. Sequencing was performed on peripheral blood mononuclear cells (PBMCs), taken before the second cycle of nivolumab. The receptors derive from a human donor with classical Hodgkin lymphoma.

The chain uses TRBV6-6 and TRBJ2-7, with D perhaps matching TRBD1 or TRBD2 (5 bases each). The CDR3 length is 15 residues. Trimming took off 10 bases at V and 3 bases at J, with 22 bases between the two ends. Germline CDR1 and CDR2: MNHNY and SVGAGI (reference sequence). CDR3 in DNA: TGTGCCATCTCACAACCGGGTCTGGGGGACTACGAGCAGTACTTC. Translation: CAISQPGLGDYEQYF.

The chain carries TRBV6-5 and TRBJ1-2; possible D gene TRBD1, 6 bases. The germline V and J ends were trimmed by 2 bases and 7 bases, with 14 bases remaining between them. The CDR3 totals 14 residues. The germline CDR1 and CDR2 sequences are MNHEY and SVGAGI. CDR3 bases: TGTGCCAGCAGTTACGGGCAGGGGAACGGTGGCTACACCTTC. It encodes CASSYGQGNGGYTF.

This clone was observed a single time. The genes are TRBV9 and TRBJ2-2, with D perhaps being TRBD1 or TRBD2 (5 bases each). Germline assignment: CDR1 SGDLS and CDR2 YYNGEE. Trimming removed 0 bases at V and 4 bases at J, with 10 bases between. CDR3 length: 15 residues. The CDR3 nucleotides are TGTGCCAGCAGCGTAGAGTGGGGGATCACCGGGGAGCTGTTTTTT. As protein: CASSVEWGITGELFF.

This clone showed up just a few times. The chain couples TRBV5-1 to TRBJ1-2, with D possibly being TRBD1 (6 bases). CDR1 SGHRS and CDR2 YFSETQ come from the germline V gene. V shed 2 bases and J shed 0 bases, with 14 bases lying between them. This CDR3 has 16 amino acids. The DNA of the CDR3 is TGCGCCAGCAGCTTTGATGTGGGGGCAGCTAACTATGGCTACACCTTC. As protein: CASSFDVGAANYGYTF.

In DNA form, the CDR3 reads TGCGCCAGCAGCTTGGGATCAGGCGTCAAGAACACTGAAGCTTTCTTT. It translates to CASSLGSGVKNTEAFF. V usage is TRBV5-1 and J usage is TRBJ1-1, with D uncertain. Germline V gives CDR1 SGHRS, CDR2 YFSETQ. Trimming removed 0 bases at V and 1 base at J, with 13 bases between. The CDR3 consists of 16 residues.